This note documents a single T cell receptor (beta chain) sequence. Antigen specificity is unknown. Per sample, no less than 5 micrograms of total RNA were extracted. The data are from a study of blood T cells in healthy people across ages. Points from the study as a whole: CMV status of donors was unknown, possibly confounding expanded clonotype changes.

Primers used in a second PCR of roughly 7 to 11 cycles were a sample-barcoded 5' primer and a J-beta primer mix. A single record per CDR3 protein comes from TCRdb applying MiXCR to the 5' RACE reads. Among some 800,000 distinct CDR3 sequences, around a quarter were seen once, and the ten largest hold approximately 4%. This sample was shared with a second study, whose subject was T cells of mothers and their children. Turning to that study: TCR recombination output is shaped by thymic selection similarly in related and unrelated pairs. An overlap that was slightly higher, though non-significant, was seen in related mother-child pairs versus unrelated pairs.

This TCR came from a boy aged 5-17 years in good health. Sequenced material: blood.

DNA for the CDR3: TGTGCCAGCTCCGCTGCTAGCGGGATCAATGAGCAGTTCTTC. It codes for CASSAASGINEQFF. V and J are TRBV7-3 and TRBJ2-1; 9 nucleotides line up with TRBD2. V gave up 8 bases and J gave up 6 bases; unmatched junction bases: 8. Germline CDR1 SGHTA, CDR2 FQGTGA. The CDR3 is 14 residues long.